What follows describes a single TCR beta chain. This record comes from a study of PD-L1 blockade in urothelial cancer. Study as a whole: Patients arrived having already received 0 to 3 prior chemotherapy regimens. The study recovered a median of approximately 150,000 T cells per blood sample.

The CDR3 is 13 amino acids. The V and J ends lost 10 bases and 2 bases, in that order; junction bases with no gene match: 7. Germline CDR1 is MDHEN and CDR2 is SYDVKM. The study enrolled patients with locally advanced or metastatic urothelial carcinoma. Assay used: immunoSEQ multiplex PCR; TCRdb lists only in-frame clones, some missing. In the table there are more than 30,000 clones, 75% to 90% of which are singletons. The sequence was obtained from a man in his 60s with urothelial cancer. This rearrangement joins TRBV28 to TRBJ1-1, with TRBD1 matching over 7 bases. The sequences come from PBMCs, collected around atezolizumab (anti-PD-L1) treatment. CDR3 region: CAILGTVNTEAFF. The DNA for the CDR3 is TGTGCCATCCTGGGGACAGTCAACACTGAAGCTTTCTTT.